The T cell receptor (beta chain) under discussion was sequenced for a study of CD8 T cells in ankylosing spondylitis (dated by TCRdb to the late 2010s). In the study overall: To find TCR variants linked to disease, the study profiled T cell receptor beta repertoires in ankylosing spondylitis patients and healthy donors. Peripheral blood was sampled, and synovial fluid was also collected from ankylosing spondylitis patients. The whole study cohort included some 100 healthy donors and roughly 24 ankylosing spondylitis patients.

This clonotype was picked up many times. Its binding antigen is unknown. Per-nucleotide qualities are absent, and no much larger clonotype sits a single base away. The germline V gene specifies SGHRS as CDR1 and YFSETQ as CDR2. CDR3 length: 15 amino acids, cysteine to phenylalanine. Only the CDR3 DNA is retained, 45 bases long and in frame from the first base. The V and J ends are trimmed by 3 bases and 4 bases, leaving 15 bases between them. The sequencer listed for this sample is Illumina HiSeq 2500. Quantitative 5'-RACE with molecular barcodes was used to prepare TCR beta libraries. Per the source publication's procedure: Disease-linked TCR variants were identified with a new computational method built on a probabilistic model of VDJ rearrangement. TCRdb reanalyzed the raw reads on its own, using fastp at Q25 for trimming and MiXCR for clone calling, and kept in-frame beta chains. All rows with the same CDR3 protein become a single entry with the most common DNA and genes. TCRdb, not the authors, supplied the V and J calls. This sample lists 150,000 to 200,000 distinct CDR3 sequences; about a sixth were detected once. The top ten clonotypes cover over 7.5% of the sample.

The paper as a whole reports these results and caveats: A TCR beta motif of several highly homologous amino acid variants appeared characteristic of blood from ankylosing spondylitis patients. The disease-linked clones were reported as significantly enriched in matched synovial fluid samples from ankylosing spondylitis patients. Some TCR beta motif variants had previously been reported in synovial fluid and blood of reactive arthritis patients, which suggested common disease-initiation mechanisms. The disease-linked clones showed a CD8+ phenotype and occurred at relatively low frequencies in peripheral blood.

The chain couples TRBV5-1 to TRBJ2-3, with the D segment possibly TRBD1 or TRBD2, each aligning over 5 bases. The material sequenced was blood, either unsorted or a sorted T cell fraction (not recorded which). The sequence came from a male donor with ankylosing spondylitis or in good health (not recorded which). The sequence in DNA is TGCGCCAGCAGCTCTGGGGCTAGCAGAGCAGATACGCAGTATTTT. The encoded protein is CASSSGASRADTQYF.